A selection of T cell receptor beta chains follows, all from one sample in a study of shared clonotypes between healthy human individuals. Profiling relied on immunoSEQ multiplex PCR, and the TCRdb table lists in-frame clones only, not all of them. This table holds about 2.2 million clones, around 93% found once. Sequencing was carried out using naive CD8+ T cells from PBMCs. These TCRs come from a man between 18 and 35 years old in good health. Some clones in this sample may be carry-over from other donors' samples. The CDR3 runs from the conserved cysteine through the conserved F or W. A D gene is named only where the DNA matches it firmly. Clone size is not always given. Where it is, it says once, few, many or a class for expanded clones.

>TRBV6-1|.|.
CASRLSSSYEQYF
>TRBV5-1|TRBD1|.
CASSTGTGASGNTIYF
>TRBV27|.|.
CASSFQYDSYNEQFF
>TRBV29-1|TRBD2|.
CSVPGTSGIVQFF
>TRBV7-9|.|.
CASSSFPNQPQHF
>TRBV7-7|.|once
CASSPLSSYEQYF
>TRBV28|TRBD2|.
CASSSGNYEQYF
>TRBV5-1|TRBD1|.
CASGRDRGYEQFF
>TRBV29-1|.|.
CSVFRDGTYNEQFF
>TRBV19|TRBD2|.
CVSSRREDRNEQFF
>TRBV19|TRBD1|.
CASSPRTGHNQPQHF
>TRBV19|.|.
CASSIGKGLGYTEAFF
>TRBV7-8|.|.
CASSLASQIREQYF
>TRBV9|.|.
CASSSSPGGGQPQHF
>TRBV27|.|once
CASSIQGNNEKLFF
>TRBV19|.|.
CASSMRDFTPGELFF
>TRBV7-9|TRBD2|.
CASSFSGTNTYEQYF
>TRBV28|.|.
CASTPPRGELNTEAFF
>TRBV14|.|.
CASSSPVFGTGELFF
>TRBV7-6|TRBD1|.
CASSHRQGRNTGELFF
>TRBV5-8|.|.
CASSESWASLAKNIQYF
>TRBV4-2|TRBD2|once
CASSQDWASGRYEQYF
>TRBV11-2|.|.
CASQLMYEQYF
>TRBV9|.|.
CASSVPTPGNTEAFF
>TRBV7-9|TRBD2|.
CASSLAGASGRDPYEQYF
>TRBV5-6|.|.
CASSLASGNTEAFF
>TRBV4-3|.|.
CASSQDRFGGHNEQFF
>TRBV5-6|TRBD1|once
CASSLPRQGALGNTIYF
>TRBV6-5|.|.
CASSLATVSTGELFF